The 32 T cell receptor beta chains below come from one sample, sequenced in a study of OX40 agonist ivuxolimab in advanced cancers. Preparation of the library involved the immunoSEQ multiplex PCR assay. Entries here come from immuneACCESS through TCRdb and include only in-frame sequences with V and J called. Some clones fail to appear in such tables; in the studies checked, an unresolved V gene covers under half of the shortfall, and the cause of the remainder is unknown. The sample table holds about 90,000 clones, of which almost 90% were seen once. The ten largest clones take up around 0.15% of the sample. The sequenced sample was CD4+ or CD8+ T cells sorted from blood, obtained in a trial of the OX40 agonist ivuxolimab. These receptors originate from an adult with an advanced solid tumor such as melanoma, head and neck, liver or kidney cancer.

The chain combines TRBV7-7 with TRBJ2-1, with 14 bases fitting TRBD2. Germline CDR1 is SSHAT and CDR2 is FNYEAQ (reference sequence). The CDR3 is 16 residues long. The V segment lost 1 base and the J segment 10 bases; nucleotides outside the gene matches: 6. CDR3 amino acids: CASSLGTSGGSGEQFF. DNA for the CDR3: TGTGCCAGCAGCTTAGGGACTAGCGGGGGGTCGGGAGAGCAGTTCTTC.

CDR3 bases: TGTGCCTGGAGTGTACCCCTGAATGGGGAGCTGTTTTTT. Its protein product is CAWSVPLNGELFF. The chain is built from TRBV30 and TRBJ2-2; D is unclear. The CDR3 runs to 13 residues. Germline CDR1 GTSNPN, CDR2 SVGIG (reference sequence). V gave up 0 bases and J gave up 8 bases, with 10 bases separating them.

This clone has a single count. V usage is TRBV5-1 and J usage is TRBJ1-2, with 7 nucleotides matching TRBD1. V shed 3 bases and J 7 bases; nucleotides not matched to a gene: 9. The germline V gene encodes CDR1 SGHRS and CDR2 YFSETQ. This CDR3 has 14 amino acids. The DNA for the CDR3 is TGCGCCAGCAGCTGGAGGGACAGTGCCCGTGGCTACACCTTC. It is translated as CASSWRDSARGYTF.

This clone has just a few counts. The J gene is TRBJ2-1, the V gene TRBV5-1; D perhaps matches TRBD2 (6 bases). The germline CDR1 and CDR2 sequences are SGHRS and YFSETQ. There are 15 residues in the CDR3. Trimming took 4 bases from V and 1 from J, leaving 12 bases between them. CDR3 nucleotide sequence: TGCGCCAGCAGCGTCCGGGACTTTTCCTACAATGAGCAGTTCTTC. Translated, it gives CASSVRDFSYNEQFF.

The rearrangement joins TRBV29-1 to TRBJ2-1; no firm D call. The germline V gene encodes CDR1 SQVTM and CDR2 ANQGSEA. CDR3 length: 17 residues. V was clipped by 2 bases and J by 0 bases, with 17 bases between them. In DNA form, the CDR3 reads TGCAGCGTTGAATTCCCCCAGCGCTTCTACTCCTACAATGAGCAGTTCTTC. This encodes CSVEFPQRFYSYNEQFF.

The CDR3 region is CASSYSRGDGYTF. In DNA form, the CDR3 reads TGTGCCAGCAGTTACTCCCGAGGGGACGGCTACACCTTC. The V and J genes are TRBV6-5 and TRBJ1-2; TRBD1 might be the D (5 bases). Looked up from germline, CDR1 is MNHEY and CDR2 is SVGAGI. The CDR3 totals 13 residues. Trimming stripped 0 bases from V and 8 bases from J, with 10 bases between.

This clone appeared a few times. The chain is built from TRBV6-1 and TRBJ2-7, with 9 positions matching TRBD1. V lost 6 bases, J lost 2 bases, and 8 bases stayed unmatched. CDR1 MNHNS and CDR2 SASEGT come from the germline V gene. The CDR3 is 15 residues long. This chain's CDR3 is CASSKSGTGPYEQYF. As DNA, the CDR3 is TGTGCCAGCAGCAAATCCGGGACAGGGCCCTACGAGCAGTACTTC.

The chain is built from TRBV6-1 and TRBJ1-3; D remains unclear. There are 13 residues in the CDR3. The V gene's germline CDR1 is MNHNS and CDR2 SASEGT. V gave up 7 bases and J gave up 0 bases, with 7 bases separating them. As DNA, the CDR3 is TGTGCCAGCAAGGAAGGCTCTGGAAACACCATATATTTT. As protein: CASKEGSGNTIYF.

The rearrangement joins TRBV5-1 to TRBJ2-5; D remains ambiguous. Germline CDR1 SGHRS, CDR2 YFSETQ. Between the trimmed V and J ends, which lost 0 bases and 5 bases, there was a span of 14 bases. This CDR3 region has 15 residues. CDR3 nucleotides: TGCGCCAGCAGCTTGGTGCAGGCCTCATGGGAGACCCAGTACTTC. Encoded protein: CASSLVQASWETQYF.

The chain couples TRBV19 to TRBJ2-1; D may be TRBD1 (5 bases). Germline V CDR1 and CDR2: LNHDA, SQIVND (reference sequence). Between the trimmed V and J ends, which lost 7 bases and 5 bases, there was a span of 15 bases. The CDR3 is 14 residues long. In nucleotides, the CDR3 is TGTGCCAGTACCCTGGGGCCAAGAAACAATGAGCAGTTCTTC. As protein: CASTLGPRNNEQFF.

The rearrangement uses TRBV2 and TRBJ2-1; TRBD1 matches at 9 bases. The CDR3 has 14 amino acids. V shed 6 bases, J shed 6 bases, and the junction held 6 bases outside the gene matches. Germline V lookup: CDR1 SNHLY, CDR2 FYNNEI. Written as DNA, the CDR3 is TGTGCCAGCAGGAGGACAGGGGTGTCCAATGAGCAGTTCTTC. It specifies CASRRTGVSNEQFF.

The chain couples TRBV5-4 to TRBJ2-7; 9 bases line up with TRBD1. Losses at the gene ends were 4 bases for V and 7 bases for J; bases not matched to a gene: 9. Germline CDR1 is SGHNT and CDR2 is YYREEE (reference sequence). The CDR3 runs to 14 residues. The CDR3: CASSRGDRVWEQYF. The CDR3 region has the DNA TGTGCCAGCAGCCGAGGGGACAGGGTGTGGGAGCAGTACTTC.

The chain employs TRBV2 and TRBJ2-1, with 7 bases aligning to TRBD1. V shed 0 bases and J 5 bases; nucleotides not matched to a gene: 10. CDR3 length: 17 amino acids. The germline V gene has CDR1 SNHLY and CDR2 FYNNEI. The CDR3 loop reads CASSEAQTGPGDNEQFF. DNA of the CDR3: TGTGCCAGCAGTGAAGCGCAGACAGGGCCTGGAGACAATGAGCAGTTCTTC. The variable domain in full, completed from reference TRBV2 and TRBJ2-1, reads EPEVTQTPSHQVTQMGQEVILRCVPISNHLYFYWYRQILGQKVEFLVSFYNNEISEKSEIFDDQFSVERPDGSNFTLKIRSTKLEDSAMYFCASSEAQTGPGDNEQFFGPGTRLTVL.

V usage is TRBV13 and J usage is TRBJ2-6, with D possibly being TRBD1 or TRBD2 (6 bases each). Trimming took 1 base from V and 3 from J, leaving 16 bases between them. Germline assignment: CDR1 PRHDT and CDR2 FYEKMQ (reference sequence). CDR3 length equals 18 residues. The CDR3 nucleotides read TGTGCCAGCAGCTTAGAGGGGGGCCTTAGTTTTGGGGCCAACGTCCTGACTTTC. Encoded protein: CASSLEGGLSFGANVLTF.

The chain combines TRBV15 with TRBJ1-5, with D maybe TRBD1 (5 bases). V was pared by 5 bases and J by 1 base, with 9 bases between. Germline V gene lookup returns CDR1 LNHNV and CDR2 YYDKDF (reference sequence). The CDR3 has 14 residues. DNA for the CDR3: TGTGCCACCAGCCGGGGGAGGAGCAATCAGCCCCAGCATTTT. Translated: CATSRGRSNQPQHF.

The chain uses TRBV2 and TRBJ2-3, with 12 bases fitting TRBD1. V was pared by 7 bases and J by 4 bases, with 6 bases of the junction left unmatched. This CDR3 is 15 amino acids long. Germline-derived CDR1 and CDR2 are SNHLY and FYNNEI. The CDR3 DNA reads TGTGCCAGCAAGAGGGACAGGGGGCGCGCAGATACGCAGTATTTT. Its protein is CASKRDRGRADTQYF.

This clone turned up a few times. The genes are TRBV7-2 and TRBJ2-7; 15 nucleotides line up with TRBD2. Losses at the gene ends were 0 bases for V and 7 bases for J; bases not matched to a gene: 4. The CDR3 length is 16 residues. CDR1 SGHTA and CDR2 FQGNSA come from the germline V gene. CDR3 region: CASSLARTSGRVEQYF. The CDR3 nucleotides are TGTGCCAGCAGCTTAGCGCGGACTAGCGGGAGGGTTGAGCAGTACTTC.

The genes are TRBV6-1 and TRBJ2-3, with 8 bases lining up with TRBD2. J lost 4 bases, V lost 4 bases, and 7 bases had no gene match. Looked up from germline, CDR1 is MNHNS and CDR2 is SASEGT. The CDR3 runs 15 residues. The CDR3 region has the DNA TGTGCCAGCAGTGTTAGCGGGGTACGGGCAGATACGCAGTATTTT. As protein: CASSVSGVRADTQYF.

The chain links TRBV5-4 to TRBJ2-6; TRBD2 agrees at 7 bases. The CDR3 covers 16 residues. Germline-derived CDR1 and CDR2 are SGHNT and YYREEE (reference sequence). V shed 3 bases, J shed 0 bases, and the junction held 3 bases outside the gene matches. CDR3: CASSSGGLSGANVLTF. CDR3 in DNA: TGTGCCAGCAGCTCGGGGGGACTCTCTGGGGCCAACGTCCTGACTTTC.

Only one count was recorded for this clone. V gene TRBV6-5 combines with J gene TRBJ2-7, with 7 nucleotides matching TRBD1. Germline CDR1 is MNHEY and CDR2 is SVGAGI. Trimming took 11 bases from V and 2 from J; bases not matched to a gene: 9. This CDR3 contains 13 residues. The chain's CDR3 is CAVRGTGAYEQYF. The CDR3 region has the DNA TGTGCCGTTAGAGGCACAGGGGCCTACGAGCAGTACTTC.

The chain carries TRBV28 and TRBJ2-2, with 7 positions matching TRBD2. Germline CDR1 MDHEN, CDR2 SYDVKM. V was pared by 8 bases and J by 3 bases, with 9 bases of the junction left unmatched. The CDR3 is 15 residues long. The CDR3 DNA is TGTGCCAGCGTCGGCGGACGGGAGGACACCGGGGAGCTGTTTTTT. This translates into CASVGGREDTGELFF.

A note on this clone: This specimen includes other DNA sequences encoding the same CDR3. The chain couples TRBV5-1 to TRBJ2-3, with D unclear. CDR1 is SGHRS and CDR2 is YFSETQ in the germline V gene. This CDR3 has 12 amino acids. The V end was cut by 4 bases, the J end by 4 bases, with 7 bases between. CDR3 protein: CASSLQPDTQYF. As DNA, the CDR3 is TGCGCCAGCAGCCTCCAGCCAGATACGCAGTATTTT.

The chain uses TRBV7-2 and TRBJ1-1; D remains unclear. The germline V and J ends were trimmed by 2 bases and 0 bases, with 10 bases remaining between them. This CDR3 has 15 residues. Looked up from germline, CDR1 is SGHTA and CDR2 is FQGNSA. The CDR3 DNA follows: TGTGCCAGCAGCTTAAGGCAACGGATGAACACTGAAGCTTTCTTT. Translating gives CASSLRQRMNTEAFF.

The chain is built from TRBV19 and TRBJ1-1, with 8 bases fitting TRBD1. After removal of 6 bases from V and 1 base from J, the junction contained 7 bases not matched to a gene. The V gene's germline CDR1 is LNHDA and CDR2 SQIVND (reference sequence). The CDR3 consists of 15 residues. The CDR3 is CASSQGARGNTEAFF. In DNA, the CDR3 is TGTGCCAGTAGCCAGGGGGCCCGGGGGAACACTGAAGCTTTCTTT.

V usage is TRBV29-1 and J usage is TRBJ1-4; no clear D. There are 13 residues in the CDR3. The V gene's germline CDR1 is SQVTM and CDR2 ANQGSEA. V shed 4 bases and J shed 6 bases, with 12 bases lying between them. CDR3 loop: CSVASSGYEKLFF. The CDR3 DNA reads as TGCAGCGTTGCGTCGTCCGGATATGAAAAACTGTTTTTT.

This clone was detected only a few times. The chain is built from TRBV30 and TRBJ1-1; 10 nucleotides match TRBD1. V dropped 7 bases and J dropped 2; count of bases not matched to a gene: 10. Germline CDR1 and CDR2: GTSNPN and SVGIG (reference sequence). This CDR3 region has 15 residues. CDR3: CALSRTGGLNTEAFF. DNA of the CDR3: TGTGCCTTATCCCGGACAGGGGGGCTAAACACTGAAGCTTTCTTT.

The chain combines TRBV19 with TRBJ2-5; the D is unclear. V was pared by 5 bases and J by 2 bases, with 9 bases between. The germline gives CDR1 LNHDA, CDR2 SQIVND (reference sequence). CDR3 size: 13 residues. In nucleotides, the CDR3 is TGTGCCAGTAGTGAGGTGGTTCAAGAGACCCAGTACTTC. Its protein is CASSEVVQETQYF.

In DNA form, the CDR3 reads TGTGCCAGCAGTTTATCGGGGTTTCACCAGCCCCAGCATTTT. Protein product: CASSLSGFHQPQHF. This chain joins TRBV27 and TRBJ1-5; D is undetermined. The CDR3 is made up of 14 amino acids. Trimming removed 0 bases from V and 7 bases from J, with 10 bases in between. From germline, CDR1 is MNHEY and CDR2 SMNVEV (reference sequence).

The rearrangement uses TRBV5-1 and TRBJ2-1; D call uncertain. Deletions cut 0 bases from V and 0 bases from J, with 10 bases between. Germline loops: CDR1 SGHRS, CDR2 YFSETQ. The CDR3 spans 16 residues. This CDR3 is CASSLVESFSYNEQFF. The DNA for the CDR3 is TGCGCCAGCAGCTTGGTCGAGTCATTCTCCTACAATGAGCAGTTCTTC.

The chain carries TRBV7-9 and TRBJ2-5; D is undetermined. V dropped 4 bases and J dropped 4 bases, with 10 bases sitting between them. Germline CDR1 is SEHNR and CDR2 is FQNEAQ (reference sequence). The CDR3 has 13 residues. CDR3 sequence: CASSSTGRETQYF. CDR3 nucleotide sequence: TGTGCCAGCAGCTCTACCGGACGAGAGACCCAGTACTTC.

The chain employs TRBV30 and TRBJ1-1, with D perhaps matching TRBD1 (6 bases). Trimming cost V 0 bases and J 0 bases, with 11 bases left between them. The germline V gene encodes CDR1 GTSNPN and CDR2 SVGIG (reference sequence). CDR3 length: 15 amino acids. CDR3 DNA sequence: TGTGCCTGGAGTGTACACGCAGGGGTGAACACTGAAGCTTTCTTT. Protein product: CAWSVHAGVNTEAFF. Looking up the rest from reference TRBV30 and TRBJ1-1 gives the full variable domain: SQTIHQWPATLVQPVGSPLSLECTVEGTSNPNLYWYRQAAGRGLQLLFYSVGIGQISSEVPQNLSASRPQDRQFILSSKKLLLSDSGFYLCAWSVHAGVNTEAFFGQGTRLTVV.

The V gene is TRBV5-1, the J gene TRBJ2-1; tentative D call: TRBD1 (6 bases). The CDR3 length is 13 residues. Trimming took off 7 bases at V and 7 bases at J, with 15 bases between the two ends. The germline V gene has CDR1 SGHRS and CDR2 YFSETQ. The CDR3 region has the DNA TGCGCCAGCTCATGGACAGTGGGTAATGAGCAGTTCTTC. Its translation: CASSWTVGNEQFF.